The rows below give T cell receptor beta chains drawn from one sample of a study of early T cells in non-severe SARS-CoV-2 infection. From the 5' RACE reads, TCRdb called clonotypes with MiXCR, one entry per CDR3 protein. In the table there are about 48,000 distinct CDR3 sequences, approximately 5.6% of which are singletons. Sample: whole blood. These receptors were collected from an adult who was a healthcare worker with PCR-confirmed SARS-CoV-2 infection or an uninfected control (not recorded which). The CDR3 runs from the conserved cysteine through the conserved F or W. Each record gives: V gene, D gene, clone size, J gene, CDR3 DNA, CDR3 protein. The D gene is left open where the match is weak. Size values are once, few and many counts, or a class for expanded clones, and some rows have none.

V: TRBV29-1
D: -
size: -
J: TRBJ2-1
DNA: TGCAGCGTTGAAGATGGGAAGATGGACTACAATGAGCAGTTCTTC
CDR3: CSVEDGKMDYNEQFF

V: TRBV20-1
D: -
size: -
J: TRBJ1-1
DNA: TGCAGTGCTAGAGCAGAATACACTGAAGCTTTCTTT
CDR3: CSARAEYTEAFF

V: TRBV7-2
D: TRBD1
size: few
J: TRBJ2-7
DNA: TGTGCCAGCAGCTTAAGGACAGGGAAGTACGAGCAGTACTTC
CDR3: CASSLRTGKYEQYF

V: TRBV25-1
D: -
size: few
J: TRBJ1-5
DNA: TGTGCCAGCAGTCTGGCGGGGTGGGATCAGCCCCAGCATTTT
CDR3: CASSLAGWDQPQHF

V: TRBV4-1
D: -
size: many
J: TRBJ2-7
DNA: TGCGCCAGCAGCCAAGGCCTGACCGGGGACGAGCAGTACTTC
CDR3: CASSQGLTGDEQYF

V: TRBV5-1
D: -
size: few
J: TRBJ2-3
DNA: TGCGCCAGCAGCTTGGTAGTGGATACGCAGTATTTT
CDR3: CASSLVVDTQYF

V: TRBV7-9
D: -
size: few
J: TRBJ2-3
DNA: TGTGCCAGCAGCACCGGTTCTTTATCCGCAGATACGCAGTATTTT
CDR3: CASSTGSLSADTQYF

V: TRBV19
D: -
size: many
J: TRBJ1-5
DNA: TGTGCCAGTACGAGGCAGGAAGGCAATCAGCCCCAGCATTTT
CDR3: CASTRQEGNQPQHF

V: TRBV28
D: -
size: few
J: TRBJ1-4
DNA: TGTGCCAGCAGTTTACAGGGGCTGGCTAATGAAAAACTGTTTTTT
CDR3: CASSLQGLANEKLFF

V: TRBV20-1
D: TRBD1
size: few
J: TRBJ1-1
DNA: TGCAGCCAGGGGGGGGGCGAAAACACTGAAGCTTTCTTT
CDR3: CSQGGGENTEAFF

V: TRBV5-1
D: -
size: few
J: TRBJ2-1
DNA: TGCGCCAGCAGCTTTAGACAGGCTCTAGGGTCCTACAATGAGCAGTTCTTC
CDR3: CASSFRQALGSYNEQFF

V: TRBV29-1
D: TRBD2
size: many
J: TRBJ2-1
DNA: TGCAGCAGCGGGAACTACAATGAGCAGTTCTTC
CDR3: CSSGNYNEQFF

V: TRBV6-8
D: -
size: many
J: TRBJ1-2
DNA: TGTGCCAGCTTGACGGGTGGCTACACCTTC
CDR3: CASLTGGYTF